The clone carrying this T cell receptor (beta chain) was counted between two and nine times. Its target is unknown. These data originate in a study of cytomegalovirus exposure and HLA in healthy donors. Overall study results and limits: It was reported that TCR beta sequences correctly inferred the HLA-A and HLA-B alleles for most subjects. Relative to equally common others, HLA-associated TCR beta chains showed greater clonal expansion in a later analysis. Later analysis demonstrated an association between a missense DCLRE1C variant and TCR beta V- and J-gene trimming.

The PCR contained 60 Vbeta and 13 Jbeta primers. Using immunoSEQ multiplex PCR, the repertoire was profiled, and TCRdb retains in-frame clones only, with some absent. The sample records 150,000 to 200,000 clones, about three quarters being singletons. The sequence was collected from a woman between 25 and 40 years old in good health and CMV-seronegative. The sample consisted of PBMCs.

The CDR3 is CASSLELGGAEAFF. CDR3 coding DNA: TGTGCCAGCAGCTTAGAGTTAGGGGGCGCTGAAGCTTTCTTT. This chain links TRBV7-9 with TRBJ1-1; 7 positions agree with TRBD1. CDR3 length equals 14 residues. The V gene end was trimmed by 1 base and the J gene end by 6 bases; junction bases not matched to a gene: 5. The V gene's germline CDR1 is SEHNR and CDR2 FQNEAQ (reference sequence). Drawing the rest from reference TRBV7-9 and TRBJ1-1, the complete variable domain is DTGVSQNPRHKITKRGQNVTFRCDPISEHNRLYWYRQTLGQGPEFLTYFQNEAQLEKSRLLSDRFSAERPKGSFSTLEIQRTEQGDSAMYLCASSLELGGAEAFFGQGTRLTVV.